The clone carrying this T cell receptor beta chain was seen repeatedly, ten times or more. Its antigen is currently unknown. This entry comes from a study of regulatory T cells in long-lasting Graves disease. Time point noted: newly diagnosed GD, antithyroid drugs for less than 3 months. Extracted RNA from PBMCs served as the source of the TCR library. Arm-PCR of CDR3 regions with iRepertoire HTBI primers generated TCR beta libraries. In the authors' methods: Identification of gene segments yielded approximately 62 TRBV and about 14 TRBJ across samples. TCRdb fed the multiplex PCR reads into MiXCR, producing one record per CDR3 protein. TCRdb's processing, not the authors' own work, is the source of the V and J calls. Among around 400,000 distinct CDR3 sequences listed, around 15% were seen once. Study-wide findings and caveats: New patients shared fewer public clonotypes (roughly 1,000) than persistent patients did (2,741). Newly diagnosed Graves' patients had higher TCR diversity than persistent ones. Among samples with persistent disease, TRBV28, TRBJ1-2 and TRBJ2-5 were favored.

The germline CDR1 and CDR2 sequences are SNHLY and FYNNEI. The CDR3 extends over 16 amino acids. V was trimmed by 5 bases and J by 0 bases, leaving 14 bases between them. The material sequenced was peripheral blood mononuclear cells (PBMCs), taken at new diagnosis, from a patient treated with antithyroid drugs. The sequence came from a female donor with Graves disease. J is TRBJ1-3 and V is TRBV2, with D uncertain. The CDR3 DNA reads as TGTGCCAGCAGTTCCCGGGAGCCTCCCTCTGGAAACACCATATATTTT. Protein sequence: CASSSREPPSGNTIYF.